The present T cell receptor beta chain was sequenced within a study of PD-L1 blockade in urothelial cancer listed by TCRdb under 2017. The study in broad terms: Every patient began therapy at some point between 2013 and 2015 and was given atezolizumab 1,200 mg intravenously every 3 weeks. About 85% of the 29 patients were males with bladder-origin urothelial cancer, and about 60% of the roughly 29 reported a prior smoking history. An ECOG performance status of 0 or 1 was recorded for the patients, and 0 to 3 prior chemotherapy regimens had been received by the patients. Blood samples were analyzed at 3 weeks after treatment start (second dose) and at 6 weeks after treatment start. Blood samples gave a median of around 130,000 T cells and 82,636 unique TCRs, with a median clonality of roughly 0.081. The study was an exploratory multi-omic analysis of somatic, immune and clinical correlates of response to PD-L1 blockade with atezolizumab in urothelial cancer. Pretreatment tumor samples and matched peripheral blood, collected serially before and after atezolizumab treatment, underwent TCR sequencing. Durable clinical benefit was defined as a progression-free survival longer than 6 months, and TCR features were additionally tested against progression-free survival and overall survival. In the same patients, pretreatment tumors underwent whole exome sequencing and RNA sequencing in addition to TCR sequencing. Nine patients achieved durable clinical benefit and approximately 20 did not. Pretreatment blood TCR-seq was available for fewer than 30 patients, at least one posttreatment blood collection was obtained for some 24 patients, and tumor TCR-seq was available for some 24 patients. Study-wide conclusions, independent of this receptor: A pretreatment peripheral blood TCR clonality below the median was linked to improved progression-free and overall survival. Because the sample size was small (n of about 27) and many exploratory analyses were performed, the results are intended to be hypothesis-generating. Greater expansion of tumor-associated TCR clones in peripheral blood 3 weeks after the start of treatment was observed in patients with durable benefit (n of about 21, p = 0.022).

Each PCR received spiked-in synthetic TCR analog templates so that absolute template abundance could be estimated from read counts. The immunoSEQ assay used bias-controlled V and J gene primers to amplify TCRbeta CDR3 regions from genomic DNA. Sequencing of rearranged TCRbeta segments was performed at approximately 20X coverage. As for the original processing: Sequencing errors were corrected by clustering and CDR3s were annotated against IMGT to assign V, D and J genes. Downstream analyses used only productive TCRbeta rearrangements and left out out-of-frame or stop-codon sequences. Clonality was computed as one minus Shannon entropy normalized by the log of the number of unique productive sequences. Clones differing between time points or between blood and tumor were identified using Fisher's exact test with Benjamini-Hochberg correction, with an adjusted p below 0.01 applied as the threshold. The source is immuneACCESS, and TCRdb retained only in-frame sequences with V and J called. Part of the clones is not carried over; for the studies checked, unresolved V genes explain less than half of this, and the remainder is unexplained. V, J and clone size reflect that table, while D and trimming were determined from the DNA. This sample has fewer than 130,000 clones in its table, and around 85% of those were observed once. Together, the top ten hold 2% to 3% of the sample.

For this clone: It has no known antigen specificity. Per-base qualities were not stored, and no clone one base away is much larger.

A cohort of around 28 patients with locally advanced or metastatic urothelial carcinoma, treated at Memorial Sloan Kettering on a trial protocol, was included. Peripheral blood mononuclear cells were collected from each patient pretreatment and during treatment, giving between 1 and 8 total time points per patient. The Qiagen DNeasy Blood extraction kit was used to purify genomic DNA from total PBMCs and from tumor samples. Collected pretreatment and during treatment, PBMCs were isolated and stored as previously described. The CDR3 sequence holds 14 residues, the cysteine and phenylalanine included. The only DNA kept is the CDR3, 42 bases in frame from the first base. As encoded in the germline V gene (reference sequence), CDR1 is MNHEY while CDR2 is SMNVEV. V sheds 2 bases and J sheds 5 bases, leaving 13 bases between their ends.

The sample here was PBMCs, taken around atezolizumab (anti-PD-L1) treatment. The chain joins TRBV27 to TRBJ2-7; a tentative D call is TRBD2 (5 bases match). This TCR came from a man between 45 and 60 years old with urothelial cancer. The CDR3 region reads CASSLPGTVNEQYF. The DNA reads as follows: TGTGCCAGCAGTTTACCGGGAACGGTGAACGAGCAGTACTTC.